The clone carrying this TCR beta chain was detected once. In the original processing: Reference gene primer amplification in the assay estimated nucleated cell counts. Repertoires were generated with immunoSEQ multiplex PCR, while TCRdb's copy carries only in-frame clones and drops some. V and J calls and clone size are copied from that table; D and trimming were computed from the DNA. The data show 250,000 to 300,000 clones, 70% to 90% seen once. Seattle-derived patients entered the study during active infection and were followed longitudinally. The sample is drawn from a study of blood T cell repertoires in COVID-19. About the research overall: Samples representing acute and convalescent COVID-19 were sourced from the United States, Italy and Spain. Sample material is recorded as cDNA or gDNA derived from T cells, B-cell-depleted T cells, or PBMCs.

CDR1 and CDR2 from the germline V gene are MDHEN and SYDVKM. Trimming took 6 bases from V and 0 from J, leaving 9 bases between them. The CDR3 length is 14 residues. The clonotype was recovered from a woman aged 60-75 years with COVID-19, enrolled during active disease. Sequencing was performed on peripheral blood. V usage is TRBV28 and J usage is TRBJ1-5; no definite D call. CDR3 region: CASRAGNSNQPQHF. For the CDR3, the DNA is TGTGCCAGCAGGGCGGGGAATAGCAATCAGCCCCAGCATTTT.